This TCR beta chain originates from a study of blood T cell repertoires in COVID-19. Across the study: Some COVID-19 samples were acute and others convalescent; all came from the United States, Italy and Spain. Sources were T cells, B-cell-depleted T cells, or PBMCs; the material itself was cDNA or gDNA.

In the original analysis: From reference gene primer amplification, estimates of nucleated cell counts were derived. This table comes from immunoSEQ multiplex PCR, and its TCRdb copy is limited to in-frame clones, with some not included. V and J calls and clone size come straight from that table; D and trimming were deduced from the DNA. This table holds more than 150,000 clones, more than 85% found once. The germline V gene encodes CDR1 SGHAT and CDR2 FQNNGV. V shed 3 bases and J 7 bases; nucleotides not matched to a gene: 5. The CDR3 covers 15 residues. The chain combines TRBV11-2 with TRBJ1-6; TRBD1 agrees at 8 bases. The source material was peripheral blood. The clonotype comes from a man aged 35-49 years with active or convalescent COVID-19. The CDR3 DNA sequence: TGTGCCAGCAGCTTGGTAGACAGGGGAAATTCACCCCTCCACTTT. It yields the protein CASSLVDRGNSPLHF.